One and the same sample provided the 15 T cell receptor beta chains below, sequenced in a study of response to subunit inactivated influenza vaccine. TCRdb reprocessed the RT-PCR reads with MiXCR, giving one entry per CDR3 protein. The data contain roughly 670,000 distinct CDR3 sequences, about 15% of them seen just once; the ten biggest clones take up about 7.4%. The specimen comprised PBMCs from blood, sampled 14 days before vaccination. These receptor sequences come from a man aged 45-65 years who received an inactivated influenza vaccine.

The rearrangement links TRBV4-2 to TRBJ1-5, with D unclear. The V gene lost 0 bases and the J gene lost 0 bases, with 9 bases spanning the gap. The germline V gene encodes CDR1 LGHNA and CDR2 YNFKEQ. This CDR3 contains 16 residues. The CDR3 region is CASSQENSYSNQPQHF. The DNA of the CDR3 is TGTGCCAGCAGCCAAGAGAACAGCTATAGCAATCAGCCCCAGCATTTT.

This clonotype occurred many times. The chain has TRBV11-2 and TRBJ1-3; D not certain. This CDR3 has 15 residues. The V end lost 1 base, the J end lost 2 bases, and 9 bases lay between the germline ends. Germline assignment: CDR1 SGHAT and CDR2 FQNNGV. The CDR3, as DNA: TGTGCCAGCAGCTTAGCAGGCCAGACTGGAAACACCATATATTTT. Encoded protein: CASSLAGQTGNTIYF.

In its sample, this clonotype was seen a few times. CDR3: CSVVDRGDSPLHF. In DNA form, the CDR3 reads TGCAGCGTTGTGGACAGGGGTGATTCACCCCTCCACTTT. This sequence joins TRBV29-1 and TRBJ1-6; 9 bases align to TRBD1. V dropped 4 bases and J dropped 8; count of bases not matched to a gene: 3. The CDR3 has 13 residues. Germline CDR1 SQVTM, CDR2 ANQGSEA. The complete variable domain, with remaining parts taken from reference TRBV29-1 and TRBJ1-6, reads SAVISQKPSRDICQRGTSLTIQCQVDSQVTMMFWYRQQPGQSLTLIATANQGSEATYESGFVIDKFPISRPNLTFSTLTVSNMSPEDSSIYLCSVVDRGDSPLHFGNGTRLTVT.

The rearrangement links TRBV2 to TRBJ2-2; TRBD2 aligns across 8 bases. CDR1 SNHLY and CDR2 FYNNEI come from the germline V gene. The CDR3 covers 14 residues. Unmatched junction bases numbered 4, after V lost 6 bases and J lost 4 bases. The CDR3 region is CASSPGLVTGELFF. CDR3 in DNA: TGTGCCAGCAGCCCGGGACTAGTCACCGGGGAGCTGTTTTTT.

This chain joins TRBV5-6 and TRBJ2-7; unclear D gene. Trimming took off 3 bases at V and 1 base at J, with 11 bases between the two ends. The CDR3 totals 14 residues. Germline V CDR1 and CDR2: SGHDT, YYEEEE. CDR3 coding DNA: TGTGCCAGCAGCTCGATGTCCCATTCCTACGAGCAGTACTTC. Protein: CASSSMSHSYEQYF.

This clonotype was seen a few times. V is TRBV20-1 and J is TRBJ1-2; 8 nucleotides align to TRBD1. Germline V gene data show CDR1 as DFQATT and CDR2 as SNEGSKA (reference sequence). This CDR3 is 11 amino acids long. After removal of 6 bases from V and 3 bases from J, the junction contained 0 bases not matched to a gene. This chain's CDR3 is CSAGQDYGYTF. In DNA form, the CDR3 reads TGCAGTGCGGGACAGGACTATGGCTACACCTTC.

This clonotype was seen only a few times. The genes are TRBV12-3 or TRBV12-4 and TRBJ2-7; D might be TRBD2 (6 bases). The CDR3 length is 15 residues. With 1 base removed from V and 2 bases from J, the gap between germline ends came to 12 bases. The chain's CDR3 is CASSLGVGLTYEQYF. CDR3 nucleotide sequence: TGTGCCAGCAGTTTAGGTGTAGGACTAACCTACGAGCAGTACTTC.

The genes are TRBV4-3 and TRBJ2-1, with 9 positions matching TRBD2. CDR3 length: 16 residues. Germline loops: CDR1 LGHNA, CDR2 YSLEER. The J segment lost 8 bases and the V segment lost 0 bases, leaving 8 bases of the junction unmatched. This CDR3 is CASSQDLVIAGDEQFF. In DNA form, the CDR3 reads TGCGCCAGCAGCCAAGATCTGGTGATAGCGGGAGATGAGCAGTTCTTC.

This clonotype was observed a single time. V usage is TRBV20-1 and J usage is TRBJ2-3; 7 bases map to TRBD1. The CDR3 covers 12 residues. In germline, CDR1 is DFQATT, CDR2 SNEGSKA (reference sequence). Trimming cost V 6 bases and J 1 base; bases outside gene matches: 1. Written as DNA, the CDR3 is TGCAGTGCCACAGGGGGCACAGATACGCAGTATTTT. The encoded protein is CSATGGTDTQYF.

The chain couples TRBV5-8 to TRBJ2-1, with 9 bases lining up with TRBD1. CDR3 length: 13 residues. The V and J ends lost 2 bases and 12 bases, in that order; junction bases with no gene match: 6. Germline values: CDR1 SGHTS, CDR2 YDEGEE. The CDR3, as DNA: TGTGCCAGCAGCTTAGGGACAGGGATAGTGCAGTTCTTC. Its translation is CASSLGTGIVQFF.

The chain uses TRBV5-1 and TRBJ2-1; 14 nucleotides agree with TRBD2. With V trimmed by 0 bases and J by 7 bases, 9 bases remained unmatched. This CDR3 contains 18 residues. Per germline, CDR1 SGHRS and CDR2 YFSETQ. In nucleotides, the CDR3 is TGCGCCAGCAGCTTGGACTTCGGGGGACTAGCGGGGGAGAATGAGCAGTTCTTC. Residues: CASSLDFGGLAGENEQFF.

The rearrangement links TRBV10-3 to TRBJ2-7; TRBD1 matches 8 bases. Germline trimming cut 4 bases from V and 6 bases from J; bases unmatched to any gene: 5. Germline CDR1 and CDR2: ENHRY and SYGVKD. CDR3 length: 13 amino acids. The CDR3: CAISGGQGFEQYF. The DNA of the CDR3 is TGTGCCATCAGTGGCGGACAGGGCTTCGAGCAGTACTTC.

This clonotype turned up a few times. CDR3 nucleotide sequence: TGCGCCAGCAGCTTGGCCGGGGGGACCAACTATGGCTACACCTTC. Translating it yields CASSLAGGTNYGYTF. The chain couples TRBV5-1 to TRBJ1-2, with D possibly matching TRBD1 (5 bases). CDR3 length: 15 residues. The V gene lost 0 bases and the J gene lost 2 bases, with 11 bases spanning the gap. Per the germline V gene, CDR1 is SGHRS and CDR2 is YFSETQ.

This clonotype was seen at least ten times. This chain connects TRBV12-3 or TRBV12-4 to TRBJ2-7, with D possibly matching TRBD1 (6 bases). This CDR3 comprises 12 residues. Between the trimmed V and J ends, which lost 9 bases and 0 bases, there was a span of 9 bases. CDR3: CASGQSSYEQYF. The DNA for the CDR3 is TGTGCCAGTGGACAGAGCTCCTACGAGCAGTACTTC.

V usage is TRBV4-2 and J usage is TRBJ1-2; possible D gene TRBD1, 5 bases. The germline V and J ends were trimmed by 4 bases and 5 bases, with 17 bases remaining between them. Germline lookup yields CDR1 LGHNA and CDR2 YNFKEQ. This CDR3 spans 15 amino acids. CDR3 coding DNA: TGTGCCAGCAGCCTCGAGGCGGACAAGAAATATGGCTACACCTTC. This codes for CASSLEADKKYGYTF.